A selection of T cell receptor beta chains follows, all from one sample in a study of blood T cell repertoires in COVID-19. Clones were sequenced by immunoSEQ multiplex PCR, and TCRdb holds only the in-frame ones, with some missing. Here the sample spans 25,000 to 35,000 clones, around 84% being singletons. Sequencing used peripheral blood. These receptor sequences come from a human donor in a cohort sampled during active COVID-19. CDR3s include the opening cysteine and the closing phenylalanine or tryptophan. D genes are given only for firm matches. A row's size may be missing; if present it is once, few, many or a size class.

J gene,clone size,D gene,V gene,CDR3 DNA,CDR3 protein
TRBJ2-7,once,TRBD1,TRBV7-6,TGTGCCAGCAGTGATACGGGGACAGGGAATTCCTACGAGCAGTACTTC,CASSDTGTGNSYEQYF
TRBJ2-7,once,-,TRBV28,TGTGCCAGCAGTTTACAGGGGCTAGGGCAGTACTTC,CASSLQGLGQYF
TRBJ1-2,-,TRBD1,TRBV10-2,TGCGCCAGCAGTGAGTCGGACAGGAACTATGGCTACACCTTC,CASSESDRNYGYTF
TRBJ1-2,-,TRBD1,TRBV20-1,TGCAGTGGGGGACAGCTTGGCTACACCTTC,CSGGQLGYTF
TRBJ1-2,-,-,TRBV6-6,TGTGCCAGCAGTAGCACCACAGGACGGCACTATGGCTACACCTTC,CASSSTTGRHYGYTF
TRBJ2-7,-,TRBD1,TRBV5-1,TGCGCCAGCAGCCCCCGGACAGGGCCGGGCGAGCAGTACTTC,CASSPRTGPGEQYF
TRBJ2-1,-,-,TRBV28,TGTGCCAGCACCAAAGGGGCGCGTGAGCAGTTCTTC,CASTKGAREQFF
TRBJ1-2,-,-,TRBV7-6,TGTGCCAGCAGTTCCGGGACAAACTATGGCTACACCTTC,CASSSGTNYGYTF
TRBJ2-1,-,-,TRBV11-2,TGTGCCAGCAGCCTTCAACAGGTCCCGACGACAGGGCAGTTCTTC,CASSLQQVPTTGQFF
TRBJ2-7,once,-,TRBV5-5,TGTGCCAGCAGCTGGGGTCCAGACAGGAACCACTACGAGCAGTACTTC,CASSWGPDRNHYEQYF
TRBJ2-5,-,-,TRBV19,TGTGCCAGTCGCCGGGGGGCCTGGGGGGGAGAGACCCAGTACTTC,CASRRGAWGGETQYF
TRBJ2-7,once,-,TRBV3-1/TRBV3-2,TGTGCCAGCAGCCGCATCCAGGGGAACGAGCAGTACTTC,CASSRIQGNEQYF
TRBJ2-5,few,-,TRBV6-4,TGTGCCAGCAAAACTAGGGTTTACCAAGAGACCCAGTACTTC,CASKTRVYQETQYF
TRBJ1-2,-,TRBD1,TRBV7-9,TGTGCCAGCAGCTTTCTCACAGGGGCTAACTATGGCTACACCTTC,CASSFLTGANYGYTF
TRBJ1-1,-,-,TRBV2,TGTGCCAGCCAGAGGGAAAACACTGAAGCTTTCTTT,CASQRENTEAFF
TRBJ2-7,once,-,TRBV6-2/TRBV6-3,TGTGCCAGCAGTACGGGACTGAATAGCTACGAGCAGTACTTC,CASSTGLNSYEQYF
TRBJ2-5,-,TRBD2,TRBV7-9,TGTGCCAGCAGCTTAGGTTTGGCTAGCGGGGGAACACAAGAGACCCAGTACTTC,CASSLGLASGGTQETQYF
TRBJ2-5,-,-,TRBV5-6,TGTGCCAGCAGCTCAGTGCGGGTACTAGAGACCCAGTACTTC,CASSSVRVLETQYF
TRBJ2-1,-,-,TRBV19,TGTGCCAGTAACATCCCAGGGGTCAATGAGCAGTTCTTC,CASNIPGVNEQFF
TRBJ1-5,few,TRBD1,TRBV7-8,TGTGCCAGCAGCTTAGCCCGGGACAGGGGGCTGAATCAGCCCCAGCATTTT,CASSLARDRGLNQPQHF
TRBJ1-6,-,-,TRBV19,TGTGCCTGGCGACGCCCAGTGCATGTACTAGGACAGTCCTATAATTCACCCCTCCACTTT,CAWRRPVHVLGQSYNSPLHF
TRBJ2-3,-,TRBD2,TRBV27,TGTGCCAGCAGTTTTATAGCGGGGGCCAGTCATACGCAGTATTTT,CASSFIAGASHTQYF
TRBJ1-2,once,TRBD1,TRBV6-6,TGTGCCAGCAGTTTCGACAGGGTGGAAGGCTACACCTTC,CASSFDRVEGYTF
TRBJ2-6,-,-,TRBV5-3,TGTGCCAGAAGCGACCTCCGGGACAAGGTGTGCCGTGGGGCCAACGTCCTGACTTTC,CARSDLRDKVCRGANVLTF
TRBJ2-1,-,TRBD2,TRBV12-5,TGTGCTAGTGGTTTCCAACCGGGGGGGGGCCTGAATGAGCAGTTCTTC,CASGFQPGGGLNEQFF
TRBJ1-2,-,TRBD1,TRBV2,TGTGCCAGCAGTGGGGACAGGGGGCGTGATGGCTACACCTTC,CASSGDRGRDGYTF
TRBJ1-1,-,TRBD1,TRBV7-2,TGTGCCAGCAGCTTAGGGGACAGGAGGGACACTGAAGCTTTCTTT,CASSLGDRRDTEAFF
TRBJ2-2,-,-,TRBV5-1,TGCGCCAGCAGCTCCGGGGGGCAGACCGGGGAGCTGTTTTTT,CASSSGGQTGELFF
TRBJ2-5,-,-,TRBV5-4,TGTGCCAGCAGCGTCGACTCACGAGAGACCCAGTACTTC,CASSVDSRETQYF
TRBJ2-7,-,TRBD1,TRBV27,TGTGCCAGCAATCGGTGGACAGGGCCGATCACCGAGCAGTACTTC,CASNRWTGPITEQYF
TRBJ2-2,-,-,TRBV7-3,TGTGCCAGCAGCCTACAACCCGGGGGGCTCACCGGGGAGCTGTTTTTT,CASSLQPGGLTGELFF
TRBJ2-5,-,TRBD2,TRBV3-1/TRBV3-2,TGTGCCAGCAGCCAAGGGAGCCTAGCGGGGGGGCCGGGAGAGACCCAGTACTTC,CASSQGSLAGGPGETQYF
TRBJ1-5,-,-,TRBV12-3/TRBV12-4,TGTGCCAGCTTACGGGGTAGCAATCAGCCCCAGCATTTT,CASLRGSNQPQHF
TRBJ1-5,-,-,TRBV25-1,TGTGCCAGCAGTTGTCGGGATTATAGCAATCAGCCCCAGCATTTT,CASSCRDYSNQPQHF
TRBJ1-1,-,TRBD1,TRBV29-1,TGCAGCGTTGGGGACAGGGACGCTTTCTTT,CSVGDRDAFF
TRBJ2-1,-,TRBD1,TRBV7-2,TGTGCCAGCAGCCGGGACAGGGTTAATGAGCAGTTCTTC,CASSRDRVNEQFF
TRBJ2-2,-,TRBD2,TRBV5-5,TGTGCCAGCAGCTCCTCTGCCAGCGGGGGACCATTGGGGGAGCTGTTTTTT,CASSSSASGGPLGELFF
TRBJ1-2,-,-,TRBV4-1,TGCGCCAGCAGCCGTCCGGGGGTGCTTGGCTACACCTTC,CASSRPGVLGYTF
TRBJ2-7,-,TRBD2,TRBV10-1,TGCGCCAGCAGCAGCGGGGACGCCTACGAGCAGTACTTC,CASSSGDAYEQYF
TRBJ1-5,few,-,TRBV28,TGTGCCAGCAGTTTAGTTTGGGGGGGAGGTCAGCCCCAGCATTTT,CASSLVWGGGQPQHF
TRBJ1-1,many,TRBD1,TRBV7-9,TGTGCCAGCAGCTACAGAGGACAGGCGAACACTGAAGCTTTCTTT,CASSYRGQANTEAFF
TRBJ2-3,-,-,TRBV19,TGTGCCAGTAGTAGTCAGGGCACAGATACGCAGTATTTT,CASSSQGTDTQYF
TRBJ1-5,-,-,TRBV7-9,TGTGCCAGCAGTTATCAGGGGCAGGGGAGCAATCAGCCCCAGCATTTT,CASSYQGQGSNQPQHF
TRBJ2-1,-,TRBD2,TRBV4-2,TGTGCCAGCAGCCCCCAGCGGGGAAATTCCTACAATGAGCAGTTCTTC,CASSPQRGNSYNEQFF
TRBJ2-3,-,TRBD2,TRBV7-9,TGTGCCAGCAGCTTAGAAGGACTAGCGGGGCCGGGGGGAGATACGCAGTATTTT,CASSLEGLAGPGGDTQYF
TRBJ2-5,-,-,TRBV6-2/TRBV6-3,TGTGCCAGCAGTTCGTGGACTCAATCAGAGACCCAGTACTTC,CASSSWTQSETQYF
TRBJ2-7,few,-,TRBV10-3,TGTGAAACCCCCCGGGGGACTCCAACCACCTACGAGCAGTACTTC,CETPRGTPTTYEQYF
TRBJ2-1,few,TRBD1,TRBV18,TGTGCCAGCTCATCGGGACAGGGACCTCTAAGCTTCTTC,CASSSGQGPLSFF
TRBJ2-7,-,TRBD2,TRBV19,TGTGCCAGTAGTACTAGCGGGGGGGACTACGAGCAGTACTTC,CASSTSGGDYEQYF
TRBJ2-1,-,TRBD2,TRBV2,TGTGCCAGCGTGGGATCTAGCGGGGGGCGTATGTACAATGAGCAGTTCTTC,CASVGSSGGRMYNEQFF
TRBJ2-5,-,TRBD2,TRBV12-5,TGTGCTAGTGGTTTGACAGACCGAGGACTAGCGTTTGGAGAGACCCAGTACTTC,CASGLTDRGLAFGETQYF
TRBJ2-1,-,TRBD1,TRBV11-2,TGTGCCAGCAGCTCCGGACAGGGTAGAGCCTACAATGAGCAGTTCTTC,CASSSGQGRAYNEQFF
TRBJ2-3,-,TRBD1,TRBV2,TGTGCCAGCATTGGGACAGGCTACACAGATACGCAGTATTTT,CASIGTGYTDTQYF
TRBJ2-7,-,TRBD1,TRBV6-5,TGTGCCAGCAGGCAGACAGGGGTGGACTACGAGCAGTACTTC,CASRQTGVDYEQYF
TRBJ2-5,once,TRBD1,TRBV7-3,TGTGCCAGCAGCTTAACGTCCGGACAGGGTGGAGAGACCCAGTACTTC,CASSLTSGQGGETQYF